This T cell receptor beta chain was sequenced in a study of T cell clusters in autoimmune cytopenias. Study summary: A median of about 49,000 TRB reads per sample yielded a median around 2,500 distinct clonotypes. General study points: Compared with active autoimmune hepatitis patients, healthy donors showed almost three-fold more exclusive TRB clusters. No experiment has yet validated the function of the T cell clusters defined in silico.

Germline V gives CDR1 DFQATT, CDR2 SNEGSKA (reference sequence). CDR3 length equals 14 residues. Details on this clonotype: No antigen is known for it.

TRB was amplified from approximately 250 ng of peripheral blood genomic DNA per sample. TRB was amplified by touch-down multiplex PCR, primer pools A and B combined. No DNA is given; TCRdb re-called the multiplex PCR reads and lists each CDR3 protein once. In all, the sample yields a few thousand distinct CDR3 sequences. The receptor was isolated from a human donor with an autoimmune cytopenia or autoimmune hepatitis (not recorded which). Sample: peripheral blood. The genes are TRBV20-1 and TRBJ2-2; without DNA, the TCRdb call of TRBD2 cannot be checked. CDR3 region: CSSKRGLNTGELFF.